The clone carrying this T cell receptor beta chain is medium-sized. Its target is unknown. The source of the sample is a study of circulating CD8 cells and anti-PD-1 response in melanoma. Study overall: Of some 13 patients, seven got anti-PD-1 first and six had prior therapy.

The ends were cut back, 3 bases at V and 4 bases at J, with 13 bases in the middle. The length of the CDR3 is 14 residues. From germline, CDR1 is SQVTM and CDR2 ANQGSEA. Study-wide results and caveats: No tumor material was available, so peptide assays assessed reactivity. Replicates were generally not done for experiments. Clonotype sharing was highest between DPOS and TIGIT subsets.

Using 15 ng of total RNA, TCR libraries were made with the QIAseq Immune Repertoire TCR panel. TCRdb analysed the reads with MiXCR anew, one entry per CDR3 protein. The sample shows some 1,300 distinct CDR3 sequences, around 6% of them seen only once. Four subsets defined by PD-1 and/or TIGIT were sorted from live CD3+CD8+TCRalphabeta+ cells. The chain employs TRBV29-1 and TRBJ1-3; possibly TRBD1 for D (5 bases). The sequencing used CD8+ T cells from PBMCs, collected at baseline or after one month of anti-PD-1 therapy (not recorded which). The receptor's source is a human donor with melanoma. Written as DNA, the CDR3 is TGCAGCGTTGATGGAGGGGCGCAGGGAAACACCATATATTTT. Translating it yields CSVDGGAQGNTIYF.